This TCR beta chain was observed in a study of blood T cell repertoires in COVID-19. Source study methods: Cell counts per sample came from amplifying reference gene primers. Here immunoSEQ multiplex PCR was the method, and the copy in TCRdb shows in-frame clones only, minus some. V and J calls and clone size are given by that table; D and trimming were obtained from the DNA. The table records around 240,000 clones, roughly 86% of them present only once. V shed 4 bases and J 5 bases; nucleotides not matched to a gene: 3. The CDR3 has 13 residues. Germline-derived CDR1 and CDR2 are MNHEY and SVGAGI. The chain couples TRBV6-5 to TRBJ1-2; TRBD1 matches 8 bases. Material: peripheral blood. This clonotype originated in a woman in her 30s who had recovered from COVID-19. The CDR3 is CASSFTGGYGYTF. Written as DNA, the CDR3 is TGTGCCAGCAGTTTTACAGGGGGGTATGGCTACACCTTC.